Described below is a single T cell receptor beta chain sequence and its context. Sequenced by immunoSEQ multiplex PCR; TCRdb stores in-frame clones only, minus some. The sample holds tens of thousands of clones, 85% to 90% seen once. This entry is derived from a study of blood T cell repertoires in COVID-19. This TCR was sampled from a woman in her fifties or sixties who had recovered from COVID-19. Sequencing used PBMCs or T cells enriched from blood (not recorded which).

CDR3 amino acids: CASSRGGQGITEAFF. DNA for the CDR3: TGTGCCAGCAGCCGGGGGGGACAGGGAATCACTGAAGCTTTCTTT. The chain links TRBV5-4 to TRBJ1-1; the match to TRBD1 covers 9 bases. Germline V gives CDR1 SGHNT, CDR2 YYREEE (reference sequence). This CDR3 is built from 15 residues. The ends lost 4 bases at V and 4 bases at J; junction bases unmatched: 8.